The present T cell receptor beta chain was sequenced within a study of long-term antiretroviral therapy in people with HIV. Study outcomes and limitations: Patients on ART gained diversity, which nonetheless stayed below transplant donor controls. Whichever time point was examined, clones expanded before ART dominated the repertoire.

Version v3.0 of the immunoSEQ assay ran at survey level. Only in-frame clones appear in the TCRdb table, and some are missing; sequencing was by immunoSEQ multiplex PCR. Counted here are tens of thousands of clones, approximately 83% occurring once; the ten biggest clones make up roughly 3.8%. Per donor, at least one pre-ART and at least two post-ART PBMC samples were obtained. In the case of this clone: Its specificity is unknown.

The sequenced sample was unsorted PBMCs, obtained 0.8 years before starting antiretroviral therapy. The receptor's source is a man aged 18-30 years with HIV.

CDR3 bases: TGTGCCTGGAGGGAGTCCACTGAAGCTTTCTTT. Amino acid sequence: CAWRESTEAFF. The chain uses TRBV30 and TRBJ1-1; D gene unclear. The germline CDR1 and CDR2 sequences are GTSNPN and SVGIG (reference sequence). There are 11 residues in the CDR3. Trimming stripped 3 bases from V and 4 bases from J, with 6 bases between.